This is a list of T cell receptor beta chains from one sample in a study of metastatic and nonmetastatic thyroid tumors. TCRdb re-clonotyped the PCR reads through MiXCR. The sample lists some 46,000 clones, around 23% seen once, with 3% to 3.5% in the top ten. Sequencing was performed on blood. All receptors derive from a male donor with papillary thyroid cancer or a benign thyroid nodule (not recorded which). Some clones in this sample may be carry-over from other donors' samples. CDR3s include the opening cysteine and the closing phenylalanine or tryptophan. Fields, in order: clone size, J gene, CDR3 length, V gene, D gene, CDR3 protein, CDR3 DNA. The D gene is left open where the match is weak. The size field is filled for only some rows; it gives once, few, many or a size class.

>many|TRBJ1-2|15|TRBV28|-
CASSLSLGGNYGYTF
TGTGCCAGCAGTTTATCTTTAGGGGGTAACTATGGCTACACCTTC
>many|TRBJ2-7|15|TRBV9|-
CASSVGQSIAYEQYF
TGTGCCAGCAGCGTAGGACAGTCCATTGCCTACGAGCAGTACTTC
>medium-sized|TRBJ2-7|14|TRBV18|-
CASSPRSGPYEQYF
TGTGCCAGCTCACCACGCAGCGGCCCTTACGAGCAGTACTTC
>many|TRBJ1-3|16|TRBV18|-
CASSPPGGASGNTIYF
TGTGCCAGCTCACCGCCGGGGGGGGCCTCTGGAAACACCATATATTTT
>few|TRBJ2-5|16|TRBV5-4|TRBD2
CASSPSGSSTGETQYF
TGTGCCAGCAGCCCAAGCGGGAGTTCCACAGGGGAGACCCAGTACTTC
>once|TRBJ2-1|15|TRBV20-1|-
CSARDGTSDYNEQFF
TGCAGTGCTAGAGATGGGACTTCTGACTACAATGAGCAGTTCTTC
>many|TRBJ1-1|13|TRBV5-1|-
CASRAGADTEAFF
TGCGCCAGCAGAGCAGGGGCGGACACTGAAGCTTTCTTT
>many|TRBJ1-1|18|TRBV7-2|-
CASSLVRGRVGVATEAFF
TGTGCCAGCAGCCTAGTGCGGGGAAGAGTGGGGGTTGCCACTGAAGCTTTCTTT
>many|TRBJ2-3|13|TRBV11-2|-
CASSLGPTDTQYF
TGTGCCAGCAGCTTAGGGCCCACAGATACGCAGTATTTT
>many|TRBJ2-5|16|TRBV7-2|-
CASSFSPAGNGETQYF
TGTGCCAGCAGCTTTTCCCCGGCAGGGAATGGGGAGACCCAGTACTTC
>-|TRBJ1-1|17|TRBV6-5|-
CASSYSGGKGMNTEAFF
TGTGCCAGCAGTTACTCGGGAGGAAAGGGTATGAACACTGAAGCTTTCTTT
>many|TRBJ1-4|13|TRBV12-3/TRBV12-4|-
CASTPKGRVKLFF
TGTGCCAGCACCCCCAAGGGACGGGTAAAACTGTTTTTT
>once|TRBJ2-1|16|TRBV2|-
CASSELTGRAYNEQFF
TGTGCCAGCAGTGAACTTACCGGGAGAGCCTACAATGAGCAGTTCTTC
>-|TRBJ1-2|14|TRBV20-1|TRBD1
CSAETGGEVYGYTF
TGCAGTGCGGAAACAGGGGGCGAAGTCTATGGCTACACCTTC
>many|TRBJ2-7|16|TRBV6-5|TRBD2
CASSYSSAGGPYEQYF
TGTGCCAGCAGTTACTCGTCGGCGGGAGGGCCTTACGAGCAGTACTTC
>few|TRBJ1-2|13|TRBV5-4|TRBD1
CASSLRGQYGYTF
TGTGCCAGCAGCTTGCGGGGACAGTATGGCTACACCTTC
>many|TRBJ2-3|14|TRBV6-2/TRBV6-3|TRBD1
CASRDRIGTDTQYF
TGTGCCAGCAGGGACAGGATTGGCACAGATACGCAGTATTTT
>many|TRBJ2-3|15|TRBV10-2|-
CASSVAGIHTDTQYF
TGCGCCAGCAGTGTTGCCGGAATCCACACAGATACGCAGTATTTT
>many|TRBJ2-1|16|TRBV27|TRBD2
CASSLYGTNLYNEQFF
TGTGCCAGCAGTTTGTACGGGACTAACCTCTACAATGAGCAGTTCTTC
>many|TRBJ2-3|14|TRBV28|-
CASSPAGITDTQYF
TGTGCCAGCAGTCCCGCAGGGATCACAGATACGCAGTATTTT
>many|TRBJ2-5|12|TRBV7-2|TRBD2
CASSSPGGTQYF
TGTGCCAGCAGCTCCCCGGGGGGGACCCAGTACTTC
>-|TRBJ2-5|13|TRBV20-1|-
CSASSTLQETQYF
TGCAGTGCTAGTTCGACATTACAAGAGACCCAGTACTTC
>-|TRBJ2-7|15|TRBV11-2|TRBD2
CASSLGTSGSYEQYF
TGTGCCAGCAGCTTAGGGACTAGCGGCTCCTACGAGCAGTACTTC
>many|TRBJ1-2|13|TRBV18|-
CASSPRTASGYTF
TGTGCCAGCTCACCACGGACGGCCAGCGGCTACACCTTC
>many|TRBJ2-1|16|TRBV6-5|TRBD2
CASSYSGGSPVGEQFF
TGTGCCAGCAGTTACTCGGGCGGGAGCCCAGTCGGTGAGCAGTTCTTC
>few|TRBJ1-1|13|TRBV6-1|-
CASGNAGGTEAFF
TGTGCCAGCGGAAACGCGGGGGGGACTGAAGCTTTCTTT
>many|TRBJ2-1|14|TRBV10-3|TRBD2
CAISRLAENNEQFF
TGTGCCATCAGTAGACTAGCGGAGAACAATGAGCAGTTCTTC
>many|TRBJ2-1|18|TRBV5-4|TRBD2
CASSFSRTSGWEMGEQFF
TGTGCCAGCAGCTTCTCCCGGACTAGCGGGTGGGAGATGGGTGAGCAGTTCTTC
>-|TRBJ1-5|13|TRBV6-1|-
CASMIDFRQPQHF
TGTGCCAGCATGATTGACTTCCGTCAGCCCCAGCATTTT
>many|TRBJ2-3|14|TRBV19|-
CASSMSIGQGTQYF
TGTGCCAGTAGTATGTCGATAGGACAAGGTACGCAGTATTTT
>many|TRBJ2-1|15|TRBV29-1|TRBD2
CSVEDPSLAGGLQFF
TGCAGCGTTGAAGATCCCTCTTTAGCGGGAGGGTTGCAGTTCTTC
>many|TRBJ2-7|14|TRBV19|-
CASSNTDRLYEQYF
TGTGCCAGTAGTAACACAGACAGGCTCTACGAGCAGTACTTC
>-|TRBJ1-1|13|TRBV2|-
CASNIQGNTEAFF
TGTGCCAGCAATATACAGGGGAACACTGAAGCTTTCTTT
>-|TRBJ1-1|12|TRBV11-2|-
CASSLGGIRAFF
TGTGCCAGCAGCTTAGGGGGGATTCGAGCTTTCTTT
>-|TRBJ2-1|12|TRBV7-6|-
CASSREDNEQFF
TGTGCCAGCAGTAGGGAGGACAATGAGCAGTTCTTC
>few|TRBJ1-4|15|TRBV7-2|TRBD1
CASSSRQGGGEKLFF
TGTGCTAGCAGCTCCCGACAGGGAGGTGGTGAAAAACTTTTTTTT
>many|TRBJ2-2|20|TRBV5-1|TRBD2
CASSLNGLAGGPGNTGELFF
TGCGCCAGCAGCTTAAACGGACTAGCGGGAGGGCCTGGGAACACCGGGGAGCTGTTTTTT
>-|TRBJ1-3|13|TRBV18|-
CASSPMVENTIYF
TGTGCCAGCTCACCAATGGTTGAAAACACCATATATTTT
>-|TRBJ2-3|14|TRBV5-1|-
CASSYREVTDTQYF
TGCGCCAGCAGCTACCGTGAGGTCACAGATACGCAGTATTTT
>many|TRBJ1-2|14|TRBV20-1|-
CSARDPFQGHGYTF
TGCAGTGCTAGAGACCCCTTTCAGGGTCATGGCTACACCTTC
>many|TRBJ2-2|14|TRBV5-1|-
CASSGTMNTGELFF
TGCGCCAGCTCGGGTACCATGAACACCGGGGAGCTGTTTTTT
>-|TRBJ2-3|13|TRBV12-3/TRBV12-4|-
CASSPAGGDTQYF
TGTGCCAGCAGCCCAGCCGGGGGAGATACGCAGTATTTT
>many|TRBJ1-1|16|TRBV5-1|-
CASSQGWGIGDTEAFF
TGCGCCAGCAGCCAGGGTTGGGGAATAGGGGACACTGAAGCTTTCTTT
>many|TRBJ2-4|13|TRBV7-8|-
CASSLDNSGSQYF
TGTGCCAGCAGCTTAGATAATAGCGGCAGCCAGTACTTC
>many|TRBJ2-3|14|TRBV3-1|TRBD2
CASSRRTSLDTQYF
TGTGCCAGCAGCCGCCGGACTAGCCTAGATACGCAGTATTTT
>many|TRBJ2-7|15|TRBV7-9|TRBD1
CASSPSETGVNEQYF
TGTGCCAGCAGCCCCTCCGAGACAGGGGTCAACGAGCAGTACTTC
>many|TRBJ2-5|14|TRBV6-1|-
CASSEVQGGETQYF
TGTGCCAGCAGTGAAGTACAGGGAGGGGAGACCCAGTACTTC
>-|TRBJ2-7|14|TRBV27|-
CASSLRDGPYEQYF
TGTGCCAGCAGTTTAAGGGACGGGCCCTACGAGCAGTACTTC
>many|TRBJ1-1|15|TRBV7-3|-
CASSPGGDRNTEAFF
TGTGCCAGCAGCCCCGGTGGGGATAGGAACACTGAAGCTTTCTTT
>many|TRBJ2-7|15|TRBV5-6|-
CASSLSAGGKGEQYF
TGTGCCAGCAGCTTGTCAGCGGGTGGTAAAGGCGAGCAGTACTTC
>few|TRBJ2-7|15|TRBV12-3/TRBV12-4|TRBD2
CASSFSGRASGEQYF
TGTGCCAGCAGTTTTAGCGGGAGGGCCTCGGGCGAGCAGTACTTC
>many|TRBJ1-2|13|TRBV5-1|-
CASSHLSSYGYTF
TGCGCCAGCAGCCATTTGAGCTCCTATGGCTACACCTTC
>-|TRBJ2-7|14|TRBV11-3|TRBD1
CASSPGDRDYEQYF
TGTGCCAGCAGCCCCGGGGACAGGGACTACGAGCAGTACTTC
>many|TRBJ2-7|13|TRBV7-3|-
CASSLSSAYEQYF
TGTGCCAGCAGCTTATCTTCCGCCTACGAGCAGTACTTC
>many|TRBJ1-5|19|TRBV24-1|-
CATSDSGLFDGPADQPQHF
TGTGCCACCAGTGATTCCGGCTTGTTTGACGGTCCGGCCGATCAGCCCCAGCATTTT
>-|TRBJ2-1|14|TRBV20-1|TRBD2
CSATRLAGGNEQFF
TGCAGTGCGACCCGACTAGCGGGGGGAAATGAGCAGTTCTTC
>-|TRBJ1-2|14|TRBV5-7|TRBD1
CASSLAGGNYGYTF
TGTGCCAGCAGCTTGGCAGGGGGTAACTATGGCTACACCTTC
>few|TRBJ2-7|13|TRBV5-1|-
CASSLDNSYEQYF
TGCGCCAGCAGCTTGGACAACTCCTACGAGCAGTACTTC
>many|TRBJ2-7|15|TRBV5-6|-
CASSLVYRVTYEQYF
TGTGCCAGCAGCTTGGTGTATAGGGTTACCTACGAGCAGTACTTC
>many|TRBJ1-6|14|TRBV18|TRBD1
CASSPGTGESPLHF
TGTGCCAGCTCACCAGGGACAGGGGAATCACCCCTCCACTTT